This is a list of T cell receptor beta chains from one sample in a study of blood T cells in healthy people across ages. TCRdb re-called the 5' RACE reads with MiXCR, one entry per CDR3 protein. The sample holds some 1.1 million distinct CDR3 sequences, about two fifths seen once. Sample: blood. Source of these receptors: a man in his late teens or twenties in good health. CDR3s include the opening cysteine and the closing phenylalanine or tryptophan. The D gene is left open where the match is weak. Expanded clones are given a class, and other clones once, few, many or no size at all.

clone_size,v_call,j_call,d_call,cdr3_aa,cdr3_nt
-,TRBV28,TRBJ2-3,TRBD1,CASSSSDRGDTQYF,TGTGCCAGCAGTTCCTCGGACAGGGGGGATACGCAGTATTTT
few,TRBV6-5,TRBJ2-3,-,CATQGPRTDTQYF,TGTGCCACCCAAGGACCCCGCACAGATACGCAGTATTTT
-,TRBV12-3/TRBV12-4,TRBJ2-7,-,CASMTGSSYEQYF,TGTGCCAGCATGACGGGGAGCTCCTACGAGCAGTACTTC
many,TRBV20-1,TRBJ2-1,TRBD2,CSALSSGGAGNEQFF,TGCAGTGCTCTTTCTAGCGGGGGGGCCGGTAATGAGCAGTTCTTC
-,TRBV6-6,TRBJ2-2,-,CAGSFPQGTGELFF,TGTGCCGGCAGTTTCCCACAGGGTACCGGGGAGCTGTTTTTT
few,TRBV7-2,TRBJ1-1,TRBD1,CASSLTGGENTEAFF,TGTGCCAGCAGCTTAACAGGGGGCGAGAACACTGAAGCTTTCTTT
once,TRBV20-1,TRBJ2-2,-,CSASPVGSPTGELFF,TGCAGTGCTAGTCCCGTGGGGTCACCCACCGGGGAGCTGTTTTTT
-,TRBV6-6,TRBJ1-2,TRBD1,CASNERQGGYGYTF,TGTGCCAGCAACGAACGACAGGGGGGTTATGGCTACACCTTC
-,TRBV5-1,TRBJ1-1,-,CASSPQVGGADTEAFF,TGCGCCAGCAGCCCCCAAGTGGGGGGCGCAGACACTGAAGCTTTCTTT
few,TRBV7-9,TRBJ1-6,-,CASSLVVGVGDSPLHF,TGTGCCAGCAGCTTAGTTGTCGGCGTAGGTGATTCACCCCTCCACTTT
-,TRBV19,TRBJ2-1,-,CASSIGLLNEQFF,TGTGCCAGTAGTATTGGACTACTCAATGAGCAGTTCTTC
few,TRBV9,TRBJ2-5,-,CASSVGVSSQETQYF,TGTGCCAGCAGCGTAGGGGTGAGCAGCCAAGAGACCCAGTACTTC
few,TRBV12-3/TRBV12-4,TRBJ2-1,TRBD1,CASSWDRGPYNEQFF,TGTGCCAGCAGTTGGGACAGGGGGCCGTACAATGAGCAGTTCTTC
many,TRBV29-1,TRBJ2-5,-,CSVRSEETQYF,TGCAGCGTTAGGTCAGAGGAGACCCAGTACTTC
-,TRBV2,TRBJ1-5,-,CASSEAGGVYQPQHF,TGTGCCAGCAGTGAAGCAGGGGGGGTTTATCAGCCCCAGCATTTT
-,TRBV20-1,TRBJ2-5,-,CSAGGGRGQETQYF,TGCAGTGCTGGAGGAGGCAGAGGTCAAGAGACCCAGTACTTC
-,TRBV7-2,TRBJ1-3,-,CASSRQQILGNTIYF,TGTGCCAGCAGTCGCCAACAGATCCTGGGAAACACCATATATTTT
-,TRBV6-4,TRBJ2-7,-,CASGGQKDKYYEQYF,TGTGCCAGCGGGGGGCAGAAAGATAAGTACTACGAGCAGTACTTC
-,TRBV20-1,TRBJ1-1,-,CSASSQVEDWGKAFF,TGCAGTGCTAGTTCGCAGGTTGAAGACTGGGGGAAAGCTTTCTTT
-,TRBV28,TRBJ2-7,-,CASSVTGKGYEQYF,TGTGCCAGCAGTGTTACAGGGAAGGGCTACGAGCAGTACTTC
-,TRBV4-1,TRBJ2-7,-,CASSQRQGGWEQYF,TGCGCCAGCAGCCAAAGACAGGGAGGTTGGGAGCAGTACTTC
-,TRBV21-1,TRBJ2-7,-,CASSKGGRGCHEQYF,TGTGCCAGCAGCAAAGGGGGCAGGGGGTGCCACGAGCAGTACTTC
-,TRBV4-1,TRBJ1-2,-,CASSQASSPNYGYTF,TGCGCCAGCAGCCAAGCTTCGTCTCCTAACTATGGCTACACCTTC
many,TRBV6-6,TRBJ2-7,-,CASSYGADYEQYF,TGTGCCAGCAGTTACGGGGCTGACTACGAGCAGTACTTC
few,TRBV29-1,TRBJ2-7,TRBD1,CSVLQGNSYEQYF,TGCAGCGTTTTACAGGGGAACTCCTACGAGCAGTACTTC
-,TRBV20-1,TRBJ2-1,-,CSARGTASSYNEQFF,TGCAGTGCTAGAGGGACAGCTTCCTCCTACAATGAGCAGTTCTTC
-,TRBV7-9,TRBJ2-3,-,CASSFWTSTDTQYF,TGTGCCAGCAGCTTTTGGACTAGCACAGATACGCAGTATTTT